These 8 T cell receptor beta chains came from one sample sequenced in a study of cytomegalovirus exposure and HLA in healthy donors. Researchers ran the PCR with 60 Vbeta and 13 Jbeta primers. Sequencing was performed with immunoSEQ multiplex PCR; in TCRdb, only in-frame clones are kept and a portion is missing. This table has approximately 140,000 clones, over 60% appearing once. Sequencing was performed on PBMCs. The source of these receptors is a woman in her fifties or sixties in good health and CMV-seronegative.

The chain has TRBV7-9 and TRBJ2-1; 8 bases map to TRBD2. Germline CDR1 reads SEHNR; CDR2 reads FQNEAQ (reference sequence). The CDR3 length is 13 residues. V lost 6 bases to trimming and J lost 7 bases; unmatched junction nucleotides: 5. CDR3 in DNA: TGTGCCAGCAGTTTCGGGGGGGCTAATGAGCAGTTCTTC. It codes for CASSFGGANEQFF.

The rearrangement links TRBV29-1 to TRBJ1-1; possible D gene TRBD1, 6 bases. The CDR3 length is 13 residues. V lost 5 bases and J lost 0, with 10 bases in between. Germline CDR1 reads SQVTM; CDR2 reads ANQGSEA. This CDR3 is CSVRDNMNTEAFF. CDR3 nucleotide sequence: TGCAGCGTTCGGGACAACATGAACACTGAAGCTTTCTTT.

This sequence joins TRBV28 and TRBJ1-1; 7 bases line up with TRBD1. This CDR3 has 14 amino acids. V was clipped by 8 bases and J by 0 bases; unmatched bases: 6. Germline CDR1 and CDR2: MDHEN and SYDVKM. This CDR3 reads CASWLTGVNTEAFF. CDR3 nucleotide sequence: TGTGCCAGCTGGCTAACAGGGGTGAACACTGAAGCTTTCTTT.

The genes are TRBV2 and TRBJ1-5; maybe TRBD1 (5 bases). The CDR3 contains 14 residues. Looked up from germline, CDR1 is SNHLY and CDR2 is FYNNEI. V lost 4 bases to trimming and J lost 6 bases, with 13 bases between them. The CDR3 reads CASSVTGPLQPQHF. The CDR3 DNA reads TGTGCCAGCAGTGTTACAGGTCCACTTCAGCCCCAGCATTTT.

The V gene is TRBV7-9, the J gene TRBJ2-7; the D is unclear. Germline V CDR1 and CDR2: SEHNR, FQNEAQ (reference sequence). The CDR3 extends over 14 amino acids. V shed 0 bases and J shed 5 bases, with 11 bases lying between them. The chain's CDR3 is CASSLASEADEQYF. The DNA for the CDR3 is TGTGCCAGCAGCTTAGCATCCGAAGCCGACGAGCAGTACTTC.

The chain employs TRBV15 and TRBJ2-5; tentatively, D is TRBD2 (7 bases). The CDR3 is 15 amino acids. With 8 bases removed from V and 2 bases from J, the gap between germline ends came to 18 bases. Germline-derived CDR1 and CDR2 are LNHNV and YYDKDF (reference sequence). Here the CDR3 DNA reads TGTGCCACCGGACCACAGGGAGGGTTACAAGAGACCCAGTACTTC. It translates to CATGPQGGLQETQYF.

The CDR3 coding sequence is TGTGCCAGCAGTGATTCGGGTCAGGATACGCAGTATTTT. It translates to CASSDSGQDTQYF. This chain links TRBV2 with TRBJ2-3; D gene uncertain. The germline V and J ends were trimmed by 3 bases and 6 bases, with 10 bases remaining between them. The germline V gene encodes CDR1 SNHLY and CDR2 FYNNEI. The CDR3 runs 13 residues.

This clone showed up just once. The genes are TRBV27 and TRBJ1-2, with a tentative D call TRBD1 (5 bases). CDR1 and CDR2 (germline): MNHEY, SMNVEV (reference sequence). V was shortened by 4 bases and J by 5 bases, with 11 bases between the two germline ends. This CDR3 region has 13 residues. This CDR3 reads CASSWGRSYGYTF. The CDR3 bases are TGTGCCAGCAGTTGGGGCAGGTCGTATGGCTACACCTTC.